Detailed here is one T cell receptor beta chain. The repertoire was sequenced with immunoSEQ multiplex PCR; TCRdb's copy has only in-frame clones and lacks some. The sample comprises about 250,000 clones, about 84% of which are singletons, and approximately 5.5% rests with the top ten. Patients from Seattle were sampled longitudinally, starting during active infection. These data originate in a study of blood T cell repertoires in COVID-19. Study as a whole: The origin of the acute and convalescent COVID-19 samples was the United States, Italy and Spain. T cells, B-cell-depleted T cells, or PBMCs provided the cDNA or gDNA that served as material.

The sequence was obtained from an elderly woman with COVID-19, enrolled during active disease. The sample consisted of peripheral blood.

The CDR3 loop is CASSLAGVGAGEAFF. The CDR3 nucleotides read TGTGCCAGCAGCTTGGCGGGGGTAGGGGCAGGGGAAGCTTTCTTT. The gene calls are TRBV5-8 and TRBJ1-1; possible D gene TRBD1, 5 bases. The germline V gene has CDR1 SGHTS and CDR2 YDEGEE. Trimming removed 0 bases at V and 8 bases at J, with 17 bases between. The CDR3 covers 15 residues.